These 10 T cell receptor beta chains were sequenced from one sample in a study of blood T cells in healthy people across ages (dated by TCRdb to 2014 to 2015). The method behind the library was 5' RACE. Sequencing took place on an Illumina HiSeq 2500. A second PCR of about 7 to 12 cycles was run with a J-beta primer mix and a sample-barcoded 5' primer. Clones were called with MiXCR by TCRdb after fastp trimmed the public reads at Q25, and only in-frame beta chains were retained. CDR3 protein duplicates are merged, each entry listing the most common genes and DNA. This sample has roughly 1,500,000 distinct CDR3 sequences in its table, and roughly 32% of those were observed once. 11% of the sample comes from the top ten. The sequenced sample was blood. The receptors come from a woman in her 30s in good health.

The J gene is TRBJ2-7, the V gene TRBV20-1; D is unresolved. Trimming removed 0 bases at V and 3 bases at J, with 21 bases between. The CDR3 runs to 17 residues. Per the germline V gene, CDR1 is DFQATT and CDR2 is SNEGSKA (reference sequence). The CDR3 DNA sequence: TGCAGTGCTAGAGATTTAAGTGGTCACCTGGCCCTCTACGAGCAGTACTTC. It specifies CSARDLSGHLALYEQYF.

This clonotype was observed many times. This chain connects TRBV20-1 to TRBJ2-1, with 10 bases identical to TRBD2. The trim removed 4 bases at V and 3 bases at J, leaving 6 bases unmatched. This CDR3 is 15 amino acids long. CDR1 is DFQATT, CDR2 SNEGSKA, per germline (reference sequence). CDR3 amino acids: CSAMLAGDLYNEQFF. The CDR3 coding sequence is TGCAGTGCTATGCTAGCGGGAGACCTCTACAATGAGCAGTTCTTC.

This clonotype was seen more than once but under ten times. The chain carries TRBV20-1 and TRBJ2-1, with 11 bases matching TRBD2. The J segment lost 6 bases and the V segment lost 6 bases, leaving 4 bases of the junction unmatched. This CDR3 has 13 amino acids. The germline CDR1 and CDR2 sequences are DFQATT and SNEGSKA (reference sequence). For the CDR3, the DNA is TGCAGTGCCCGGACTAGCGGGCCCAATGAGCAGTTCTTC. Translation: CSARTSGPNEQFF.

The DNA of the CDR3 is TGCGCCAGCAGCTTTAGGCGAAACAATGAGCAGTTCTTC. Protein product: CASSFRRNNEQFF. The chain joins TRBV5-1 to TRBJ2-1; D unresolved. The CDR3 is made up of 13 amino acids. V lost 2 bases, J lost 5 bases, and 8 bases lay in between. CDR1 is SGHRS, CDR2 YFSETQ, per germline.

The rearrangement links TRBV6-5 to TRBJ2-1; D is perhaps TRBD1 (5 bases). Germline V gene data show CDR1 as MNHEY and CDR2 as SVGAGI. V lost 4 bases to trimming and J lost 2 bases, with 21 bases between them. The CDR3 has 18 amino acids. The CDR3 DNA follows: TGTGCCAGCAGTTCGCGACAGTGGTCCCTAGGCACCTACAATGAGCAGTTCTTC. Residues: CASSSRQWSLGTYNEQFF.

The chain has TRBV5-6 and TRBJ2-1; TRBD1 is a possible D gene (5 bases). Germline V gene sequence: CDR1 SGHDT, CDR2 YYEEEE. CDR3 length: 12 amino acids. With 4 bases removed from V and 7 bases from J, the gap between germline ends came to 9 bases. Written as DNA, the CDR3 is TGTGCCAGCAGCCACAGGCGGAATGAGCAGTTCTTC. Its translation: CASSHRRNEQFF. Full variable domain (missing parts from reference TRBV5-6 and TRBJ2-1): DAGVTQSPTHLIKTRGQQVTLRCSPKSGHDTVSWYQQALGQGPQFIFQYYEEEERQRGNFPDRFSGHQFPNYSSELNVNALLLGDSALYLCASSHRRNEQFFGPGTRLTVL.

This chain uses TRBV4-1 with TRBJ2-5; tentatively, D is TRBD2 (5 bases). V was pared by 2 bases and J by 0 bases, with 19 bases between. The CDR3 length is 18 residues. Germline loops: CDR1 MGHRA, CDR2 YSYEKL. Written as DNA, the CDR3 is TGCGCCAGCAGCCAAAGGGCAAGGTCGGGAACTTACCAAGAGACCCAGTACTTC. Translation gives CASSQRARSGTYQETQYF.

This chain joins TRBV7-9 and TRBJ2-1; 11 nucleotides line up with TRBD2. The germline V gene encodes CDR1 SEHNR and CDR2 FQNEAQ (reference sequence). Trimming cost V 4 bases and J 2 bases; bases outside gene matches: 10. CDR3 length: 18 amino acids. The CDR3 DNA is TGTGCCAGCAGCTCATATATACTAGCGGGAGCCACCTACAATGAGCAGTTCTTC. Its translation is CASSSYILAGATYNEQFF.

A word on this clonotype: Given a much more abundant clone one base away, this may be a read error. This chain joins TRBV5-5 and TRBJ2-1; 9 bases match TRBD2. J lost 5 bases, V lost 4 bases, and 7 bases had no gene match. The length of the CDR3 is 15 residues. Germline lookup yields CDR1 SGHKS and CDR2 YYEKEE (reference sequence). CDR3 nucleotide sequence: TGTGCCAGCAGCCTAGGACTAGCGAACCACAATGAGCAGTTCTTC. Translation: CASSLGLANHNEQFF.

Comments on this clonotype: The CDR3 carries no conserved terminal phenylalanine or tryptophan, so it likely arises from a read error. The CDR3 protein is CASSFAGVYNEQFS. CDR3 coding DNA: TGTGCCAGCAGTTTCGCGGGGGTGTACAATGAGCAGTTCTCC. The rearrangement links TRBV12-3 or TRBV12-4 to TRBJ2-1, with 7 bases aligning to TRBD2. This CDR3 region has 14 residues. With V trimmed by 3 bases and J by 4 bases, 3 bases remained unmatched.